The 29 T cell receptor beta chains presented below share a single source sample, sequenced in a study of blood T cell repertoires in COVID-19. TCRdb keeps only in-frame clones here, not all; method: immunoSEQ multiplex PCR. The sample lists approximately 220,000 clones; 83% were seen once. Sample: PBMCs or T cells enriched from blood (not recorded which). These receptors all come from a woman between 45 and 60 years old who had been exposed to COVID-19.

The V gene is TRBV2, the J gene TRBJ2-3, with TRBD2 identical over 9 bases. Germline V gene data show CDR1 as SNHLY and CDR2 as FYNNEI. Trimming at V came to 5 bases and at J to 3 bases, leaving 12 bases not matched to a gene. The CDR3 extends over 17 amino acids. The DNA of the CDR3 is TGTGCCAGCAGTTCAAATCGGCGGGGGGGCAAGACAGATACGCAGTATTTT. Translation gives CASSSNRRGGKTDTQYF. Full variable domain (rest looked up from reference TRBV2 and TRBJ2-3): EPEVTQTPSHQVTQMGQEVILRCVPISNHLYFYWYRQILGQKVEFLVSFYNNEISEKSEIFDDQFSVERPDGSNFTLKIRSTKLEDSAMYFCASSSNRRGGKTDTQYFGPGTRLTVL.

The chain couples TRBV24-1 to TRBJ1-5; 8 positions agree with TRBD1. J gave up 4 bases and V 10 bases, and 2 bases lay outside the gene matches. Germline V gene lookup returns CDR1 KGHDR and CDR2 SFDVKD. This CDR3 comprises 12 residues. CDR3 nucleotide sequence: TGTGCCACAGGGACAGGTAATCAGCCCCAGCATTTT. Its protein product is CATGTGNQPQHF.

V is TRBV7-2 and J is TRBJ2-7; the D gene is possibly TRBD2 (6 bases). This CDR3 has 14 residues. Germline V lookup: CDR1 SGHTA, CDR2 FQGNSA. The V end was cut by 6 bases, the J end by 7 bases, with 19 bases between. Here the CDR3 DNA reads TGTGCCAGCAGTCCCGGCGGGACCCGGGAGGAGCAGTACTTC. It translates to CASSPGGTREEQYF.

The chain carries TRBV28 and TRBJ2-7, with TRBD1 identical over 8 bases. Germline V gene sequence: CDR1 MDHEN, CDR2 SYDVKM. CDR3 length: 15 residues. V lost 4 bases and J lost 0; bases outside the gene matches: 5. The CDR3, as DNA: TGTGCCAGCAGTTCGTGGACAGGGAGCTCCTACGAGCAGTACTTC. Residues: CASSSWTGSSYEQYF.

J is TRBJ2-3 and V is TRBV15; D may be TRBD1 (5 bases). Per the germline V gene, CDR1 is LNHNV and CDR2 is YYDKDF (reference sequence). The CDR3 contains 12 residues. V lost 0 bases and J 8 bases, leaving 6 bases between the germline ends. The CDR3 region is CATSRDQGTQYF. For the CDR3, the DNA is TGTGCCACCAGCAGAGACCAGGGTACGCAGTATTTT. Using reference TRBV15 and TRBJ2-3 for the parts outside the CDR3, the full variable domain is DAMVIQNPRYQVTQFGKPVTLSCSQTLNHNVMYWYQQKSSQAPKLLFHYYDKDFNNEADTPDNFQSRRPNTSFCFLDIRSPGLGDTAMYLCATSRDQGTQYFGPGTRLTVL.

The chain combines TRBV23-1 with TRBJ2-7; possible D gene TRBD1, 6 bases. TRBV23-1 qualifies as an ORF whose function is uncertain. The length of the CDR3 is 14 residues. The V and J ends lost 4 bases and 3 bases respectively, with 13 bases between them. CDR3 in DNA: TGCGCCAGCAGTCGAACTAGGGGGATCTACGAGCAGTACTTC. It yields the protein CASSRTRGIYEQYF.

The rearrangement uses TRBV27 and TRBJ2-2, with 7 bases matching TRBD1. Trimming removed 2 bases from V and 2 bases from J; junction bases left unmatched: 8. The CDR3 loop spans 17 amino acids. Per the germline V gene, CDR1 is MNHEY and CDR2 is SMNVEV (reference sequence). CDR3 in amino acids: CASSLAWGQLNTGELFF. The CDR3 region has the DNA TGTGCCAGCAGTTTAGCGTGGGGACAGCTTAACACCGGGGAGCTGTTTTTT.

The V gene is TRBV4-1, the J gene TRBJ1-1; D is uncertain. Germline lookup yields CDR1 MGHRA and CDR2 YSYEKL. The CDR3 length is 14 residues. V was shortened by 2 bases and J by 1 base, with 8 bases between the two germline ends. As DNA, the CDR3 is TGCGCCAGCAGCCAAATCTTCAGGAACACTGAAGCTTTCTTT. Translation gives CASSQIFRNTEAFF.

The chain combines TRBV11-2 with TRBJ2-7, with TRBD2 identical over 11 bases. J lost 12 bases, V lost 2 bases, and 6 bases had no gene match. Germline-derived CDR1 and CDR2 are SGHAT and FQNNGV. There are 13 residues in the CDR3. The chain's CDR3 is CASSLLAGGRTYF. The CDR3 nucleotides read TGTGCCAGCAGCTTACTAGCGGGGGGTCGAACGTACTTC. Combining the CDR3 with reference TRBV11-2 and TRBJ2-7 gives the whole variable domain EAGVAQSPRYKIIEKRQSVAFWCNPISGHATLYWYQQILGQGPKLLIQFQNNGVVDDSQLPKDRFSAERLKGVDSTLKIQPAKLEDSAVYLCASSLLAGGRTYFGPGTRLTVT.

The CDR3 bases are TGTGCCAGCAGCCCCAATCTTGGGGGGGCGGTGAACACTGAAGCTTTCTTT. Its translation: CASSPNLGGAVNTEAFF. The chain combines TRBV7-9 with TRBJ1-1; possibly TRBD1 for D (6 bases). The germline V and J ends were trimmed by 5 bases and 0 bases, with 19 bases remaining between them. Germline V gene sequence: CDR1 SEHNR, CDR2 FQNEAQ (reference sequence). The CDR3 runs to 17 residues. Complete variable domain (other parts from reference TRBV7-9 and TRBJ1-1): DTGVSQNPRHKITKRGQNVTFRCDPISEHNRLYWYRQTLGQGPEFLTYFQNEAQLEKSRLLSDRFSAERPKGSFSTLEIQRTEQGDSAMYLCASSPNLGGAVNTEAFFGQGTRLTVV.

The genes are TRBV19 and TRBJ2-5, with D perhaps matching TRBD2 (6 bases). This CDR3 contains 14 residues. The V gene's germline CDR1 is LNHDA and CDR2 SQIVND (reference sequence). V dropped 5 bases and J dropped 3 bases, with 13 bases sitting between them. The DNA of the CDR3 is TGTGCCAGTAGTCCGCTGGGACTCAAAGAGACCCAGTACTTC. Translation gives CASSPLGLKETQYF. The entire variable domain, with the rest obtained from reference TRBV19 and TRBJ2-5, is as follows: DGGITQSPKYLFRKEGQNVTLSCEQNLNHDAMYWYRQDPGQGLRLIYYSQIVNDFQKGDIAEGYSVSREKKESFPLTVTSAQKNPTAFYLCASSPLGLKETQYFGPGTRLLVL.

CDR3 DNA: TGCAGCGCCATTCTAGCGGGGGTCACAGATACGCAGTATTTT. It codes for CSAILAGVTDTQYF. This chain connects TRBV29-1 to TRBJ2-3; 10 bases match TRBD2. The CDR3 is 14 residues long. Looked up from germline, CDR1 is SQVTM and CDR2 is ANQGSEA. With V trimmed by 7 bases and J by 2 bases, 6 bases remained unmatched.

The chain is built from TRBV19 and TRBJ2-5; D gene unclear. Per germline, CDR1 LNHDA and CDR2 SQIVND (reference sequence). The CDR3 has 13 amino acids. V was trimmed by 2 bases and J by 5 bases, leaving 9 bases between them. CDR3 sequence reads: CASSISRLETQYF. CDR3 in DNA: TGTGCCAGTAGTATATCCAGGTTGGAGACCCAGTACTTC.

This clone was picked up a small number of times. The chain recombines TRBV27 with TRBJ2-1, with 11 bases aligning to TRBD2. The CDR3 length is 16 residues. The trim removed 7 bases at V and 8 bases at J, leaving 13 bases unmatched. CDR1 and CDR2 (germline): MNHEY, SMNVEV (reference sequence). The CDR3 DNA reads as TGTGCCAGCAATCCCTATAGCGGGGGGGCCCGCGATGAGCAGTTCTTC. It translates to CASNPYSGGARDEQFF.

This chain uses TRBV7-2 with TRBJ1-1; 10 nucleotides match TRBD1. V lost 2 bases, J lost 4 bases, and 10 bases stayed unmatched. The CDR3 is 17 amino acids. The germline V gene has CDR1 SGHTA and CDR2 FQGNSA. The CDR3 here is CASSLFGQGVKGTEAFF. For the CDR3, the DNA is TGTGCCAGCAGCTTATTCGGACAGGGGGTTAAGGGCACTGAAGCTTTCTTT.

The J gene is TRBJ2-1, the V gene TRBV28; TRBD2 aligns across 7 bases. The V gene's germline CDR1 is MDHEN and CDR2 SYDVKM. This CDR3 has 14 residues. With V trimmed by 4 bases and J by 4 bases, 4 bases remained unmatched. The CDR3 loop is CASSYGGGYNEQFF. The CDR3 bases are TGTGCCAGCAGTTACGGCGGGGGTTACAATGAGCAGTTCTTC.

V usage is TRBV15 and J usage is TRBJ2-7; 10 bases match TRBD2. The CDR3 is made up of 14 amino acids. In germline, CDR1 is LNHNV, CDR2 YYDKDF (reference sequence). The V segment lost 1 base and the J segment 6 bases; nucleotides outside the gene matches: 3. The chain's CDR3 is CATSRGGLAAEQYF. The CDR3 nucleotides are TGTGCCACCAGCAGAGGCGGACTAGCGGCCGAGCAGTACTTC.

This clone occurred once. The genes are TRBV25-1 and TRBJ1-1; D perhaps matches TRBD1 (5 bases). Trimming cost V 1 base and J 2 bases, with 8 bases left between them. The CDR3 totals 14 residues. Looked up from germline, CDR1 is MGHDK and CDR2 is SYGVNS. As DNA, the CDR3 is TGTGCCAGCAGTGAATTTGGGACTAACACTGAAGCTTTCTTT. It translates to CASSEFGTNTEAFF.

The CDR3 loop reads CASSLSTSGNYGYTF. CDR3 in DNA: TGTGCCAGCAGTTTATCGACCTCAGGGAACTATGGCTACACCTTC. The chain uses TRBV27 and TRBJ1-2; weak D call: TRBD1 (5 bases). CDR1 and CDR2 (germline): MNHEY, SMNVEV (reference sequence). Between the trimmed V and J ends, which lost 0 bases and 2 bases, there was a span of 10 bases. The CDR3 is made up of 15 amino acids.

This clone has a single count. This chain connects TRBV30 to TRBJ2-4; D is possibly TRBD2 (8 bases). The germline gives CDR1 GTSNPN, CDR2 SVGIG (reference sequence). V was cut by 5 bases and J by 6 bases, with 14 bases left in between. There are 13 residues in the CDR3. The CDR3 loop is CAWGDSGGNIQYF. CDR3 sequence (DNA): TGTGCCTGGGGGGACAGCGGGGGAAACATTCAGTACTTC.

The CDR3: CASSANYSYEQYF. For the CDR3, the DNA is TGTGCCAGCAGCGCTAACTACTCCTACGAGCAGTACTTC. This rearrangement joins TRBV7-8 to TRBJ2-7; D remains unclear. The CDR3 is 13 residues long. Germline V gives CDR1 SGHVS, CDR2 FQNEAQ. Trimming took 5 bases from V and 0 from J, leaving 8 bases between them.

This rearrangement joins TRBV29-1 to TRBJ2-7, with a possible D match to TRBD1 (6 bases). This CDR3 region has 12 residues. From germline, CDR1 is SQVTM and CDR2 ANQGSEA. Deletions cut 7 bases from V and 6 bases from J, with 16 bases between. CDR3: CSGLTGYSEQYF. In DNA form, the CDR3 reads TGCAGCGGCCTAACAGGGTACTCCGAGCAGTACTTC.

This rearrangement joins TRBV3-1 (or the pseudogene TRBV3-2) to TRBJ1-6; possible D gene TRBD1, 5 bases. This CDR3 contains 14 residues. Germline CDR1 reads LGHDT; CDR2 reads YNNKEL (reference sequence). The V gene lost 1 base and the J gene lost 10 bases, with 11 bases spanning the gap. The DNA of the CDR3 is TGTGCCAGCAGCCAAGGTGCAGGGATCTCACCCCTCCACTTT. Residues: CASSQGAGISPLHF.

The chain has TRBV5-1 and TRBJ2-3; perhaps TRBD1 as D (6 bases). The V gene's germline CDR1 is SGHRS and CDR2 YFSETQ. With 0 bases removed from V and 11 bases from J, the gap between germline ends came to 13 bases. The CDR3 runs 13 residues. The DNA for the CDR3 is TGCGCCAGCAGCTTGGGGACAGACGAACAGCAGTATTTT. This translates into CASSLGTDEQQYF.

The CDR3 region is CSVDGGGSETQYF. CDR3 in DNA: TGCAGCGTTGACGGCGGGGGCAGCGAGACCCAGTACTTC. The J gene is TRBJ2-5, the V gene TRBV29-1; D is possibly TRBD2 (7 bases). V lost 3 bases, J lost 5 bases, and 13 bases lay in between. Germline V gene lookup returns CDR1 SQVTM and CDR2 ANQGSEA. The CDR3 has 13 amino acids. Full variable domain (remainder filled in from reference TRBV29-1 and TRBJ2-5): SAVISQKPSRDICQRGTSLTIQCQVDSQVTMMFWYRQQPGQSLTLIATANQGSEATYESGFVIDKFPISRPNLTFSTLTVSNMSPEDSSIYLCSVDGGGSETQYFGPGTRLLVL.

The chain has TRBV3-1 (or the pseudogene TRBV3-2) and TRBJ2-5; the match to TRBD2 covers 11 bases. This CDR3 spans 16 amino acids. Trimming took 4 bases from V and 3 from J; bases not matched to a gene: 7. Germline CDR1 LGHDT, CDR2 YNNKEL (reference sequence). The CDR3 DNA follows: TGTGCCAGCAGCCTCAGACTAGCGGGGACGAAAGAGACCCAGTACTTC. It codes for CASSLRLAGTKETQYF.

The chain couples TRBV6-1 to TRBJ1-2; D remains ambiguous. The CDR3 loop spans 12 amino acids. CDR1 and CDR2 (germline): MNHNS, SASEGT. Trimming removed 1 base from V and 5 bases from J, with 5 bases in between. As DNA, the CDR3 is TGTGCCAGCAGTGAAGGCGGATATGGCTACACCTTC. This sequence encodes CASSEGGYGYTF.

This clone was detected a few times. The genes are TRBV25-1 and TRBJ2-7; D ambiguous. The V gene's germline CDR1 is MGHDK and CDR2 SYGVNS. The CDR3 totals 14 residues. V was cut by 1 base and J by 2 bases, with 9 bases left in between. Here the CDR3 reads CASSEFNGAYEQYF. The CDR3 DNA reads TGTGCCAGCAGTGAATTCAACGGTGCCTACGAGCAGTACTTC.

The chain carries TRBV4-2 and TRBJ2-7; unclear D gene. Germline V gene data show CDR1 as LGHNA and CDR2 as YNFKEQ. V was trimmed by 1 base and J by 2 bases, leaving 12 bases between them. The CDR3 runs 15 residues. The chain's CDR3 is CASSQVGGEAYEQYF. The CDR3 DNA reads TGTGCCAGCAGCCAAGTAGGTGGAGAAGCCTACGAGCAGTACTTC.